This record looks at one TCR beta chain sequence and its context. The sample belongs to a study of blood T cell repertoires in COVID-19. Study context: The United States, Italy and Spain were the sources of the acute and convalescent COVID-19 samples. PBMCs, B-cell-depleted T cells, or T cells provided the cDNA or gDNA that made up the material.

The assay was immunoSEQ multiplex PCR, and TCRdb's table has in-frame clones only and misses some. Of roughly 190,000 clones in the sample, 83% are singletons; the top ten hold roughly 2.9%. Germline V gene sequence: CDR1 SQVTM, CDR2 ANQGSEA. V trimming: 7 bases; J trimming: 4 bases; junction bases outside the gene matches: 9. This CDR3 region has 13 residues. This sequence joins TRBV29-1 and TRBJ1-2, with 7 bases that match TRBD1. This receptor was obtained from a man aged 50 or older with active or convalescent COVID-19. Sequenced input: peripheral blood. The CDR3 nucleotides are TGCAGCGCCGGGGACAGCCTATTCTATGGCTACACCTTC. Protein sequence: CSAGDSLFYGYTF.